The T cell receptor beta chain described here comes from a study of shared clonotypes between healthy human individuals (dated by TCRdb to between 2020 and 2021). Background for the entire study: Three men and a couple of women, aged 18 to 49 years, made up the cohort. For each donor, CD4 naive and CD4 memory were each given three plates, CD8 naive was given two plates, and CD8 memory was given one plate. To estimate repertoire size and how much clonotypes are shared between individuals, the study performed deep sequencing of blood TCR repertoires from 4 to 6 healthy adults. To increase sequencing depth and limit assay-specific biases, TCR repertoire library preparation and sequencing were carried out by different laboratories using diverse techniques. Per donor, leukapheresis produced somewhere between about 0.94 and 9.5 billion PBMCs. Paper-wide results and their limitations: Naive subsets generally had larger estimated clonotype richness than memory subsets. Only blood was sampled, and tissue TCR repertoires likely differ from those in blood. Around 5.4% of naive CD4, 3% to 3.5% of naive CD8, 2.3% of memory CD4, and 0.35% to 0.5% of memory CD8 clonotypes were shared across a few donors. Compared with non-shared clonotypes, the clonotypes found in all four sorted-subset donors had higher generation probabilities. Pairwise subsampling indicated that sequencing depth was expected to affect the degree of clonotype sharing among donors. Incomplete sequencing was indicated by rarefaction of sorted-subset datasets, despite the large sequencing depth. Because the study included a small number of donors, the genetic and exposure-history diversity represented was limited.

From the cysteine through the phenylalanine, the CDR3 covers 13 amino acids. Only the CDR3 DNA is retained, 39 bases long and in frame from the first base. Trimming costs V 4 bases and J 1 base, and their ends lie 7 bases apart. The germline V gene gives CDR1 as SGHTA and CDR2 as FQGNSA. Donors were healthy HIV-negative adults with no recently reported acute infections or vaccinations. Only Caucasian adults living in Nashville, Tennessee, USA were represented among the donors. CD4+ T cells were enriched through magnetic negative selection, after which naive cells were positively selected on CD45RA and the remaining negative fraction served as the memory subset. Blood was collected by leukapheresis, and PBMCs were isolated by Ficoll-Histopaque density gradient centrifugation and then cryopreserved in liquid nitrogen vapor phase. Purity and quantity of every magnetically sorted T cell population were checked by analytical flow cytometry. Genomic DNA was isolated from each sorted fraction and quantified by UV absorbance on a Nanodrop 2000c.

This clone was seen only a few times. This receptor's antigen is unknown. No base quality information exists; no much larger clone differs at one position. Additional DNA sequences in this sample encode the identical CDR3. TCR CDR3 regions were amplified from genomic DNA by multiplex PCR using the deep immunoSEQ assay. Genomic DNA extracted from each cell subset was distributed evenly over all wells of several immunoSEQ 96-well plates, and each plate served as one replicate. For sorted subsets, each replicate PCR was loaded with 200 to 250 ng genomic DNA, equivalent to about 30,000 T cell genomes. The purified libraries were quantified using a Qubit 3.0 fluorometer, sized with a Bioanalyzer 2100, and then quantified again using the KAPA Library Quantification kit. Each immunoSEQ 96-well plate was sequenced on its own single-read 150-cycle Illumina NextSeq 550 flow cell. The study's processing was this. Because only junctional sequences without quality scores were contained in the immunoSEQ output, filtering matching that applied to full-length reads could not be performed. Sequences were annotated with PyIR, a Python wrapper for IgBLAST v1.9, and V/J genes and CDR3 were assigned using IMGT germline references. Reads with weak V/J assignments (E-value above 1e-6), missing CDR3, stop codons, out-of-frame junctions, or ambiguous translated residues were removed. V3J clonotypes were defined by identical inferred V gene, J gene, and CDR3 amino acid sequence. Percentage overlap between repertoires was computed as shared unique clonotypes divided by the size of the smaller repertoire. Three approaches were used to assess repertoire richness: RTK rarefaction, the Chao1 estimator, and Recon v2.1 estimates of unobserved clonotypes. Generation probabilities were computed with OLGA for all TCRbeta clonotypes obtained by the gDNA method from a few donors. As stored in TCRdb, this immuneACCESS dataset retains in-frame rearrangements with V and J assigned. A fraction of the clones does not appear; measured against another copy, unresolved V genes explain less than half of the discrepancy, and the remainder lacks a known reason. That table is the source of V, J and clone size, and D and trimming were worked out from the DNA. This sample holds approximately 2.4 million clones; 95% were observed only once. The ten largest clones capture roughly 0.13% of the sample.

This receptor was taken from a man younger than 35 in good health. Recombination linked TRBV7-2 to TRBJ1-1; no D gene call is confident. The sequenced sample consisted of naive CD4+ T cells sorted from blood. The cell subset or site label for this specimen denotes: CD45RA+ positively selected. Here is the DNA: TGTGCCAGCAGCTCGCGACAGAACACTGAAGCTTTCTTT. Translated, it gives CASSSRQNTEAFF.